This entry concerns a single T cell receptor (beta chain). The repertoire was sequenced with immunoSEQ multiplex PCR; TCRdb's copy has only in-frame clones and lacks some. The data hold about 120,000 clones, with 87% observed a single time. The CDR3 runs to 15 residues. V was shortened by 2 bases and J by 3 bases, with 11 bases between the two germline ends. CDR1 is MDHEN, CDR2 SYDVKM, per germline. The source of the sample is a study of blood T cell repertoires in COVID-19. Whole-study context: In each case, the material was cDNA or gDNA derived from T cells, B-cell-depleted T cells, or PBMCs.

This chain uses TRBV28 with TRBJ1-5; no reliable D call. This clonotype was sampled from a woman in her 70s with acute or convalescent COVID-19. Sequenced sample: peripheral blood. In nucleotides, the CDR3 is TGTGCCAGCAGTTTACTAGAACTTTTCAATCAGCCCCAGCATTTT. Encoded protein: CASSLLELFNQPQHF.